These 20 T cell receptor beta chains share one sample of origin, sequenced in a study of T cells in Graves' hyperthyroidism and ophthalmopathy. Template material for amplifying TCR beta CDR3 regions consisted of RNA transcripts. During a first-round RT-PCR of the TCR CDR3, the HTBI primer set was used. TCRdb used MiXCR to reprocess the multiplex PCR reads, holding one entry per CDR3 protein. Of approximately 100,000 distinct CDR3 sequences listed, approximately 42% are singletons. Sequencing was performed on peripheral blood or thyroid tissue (not recorded which). The receptors were gathered from a woman in her 30s with Graves' hyperthyroidism.

The J gene is TRBJ1-5, the V gene TRBV30; TRBD1 is a possible D gene (6 bases). This CDR3 comprises 16 residues. Trimming took 3 bases from V and 7 from J, leaving 22 bases between them. CDR1 is GTSNPN and CDR2 is SVGIG in the germline V gene (reference sequence). This CDR3 is CAWREQGDYMMQPQHF. The CDR3 DNA follows: TGTGCCTGGAGAGAACAGGGAGATTATATGATGCAGCCCCAGCATTTT.

This clonotype occurred many times. This rearrangement joins TRBV20-1 to TRBJ2-7; D not resolved. The CDR3 is made up of 12 amino acids. Germline V CDR1 and CDR2: DFQATT, SNEGSKA (reference sequence). V lost 6 bases, J lost 5 bases, and 14 bases lay in between. The CDR3 loop is CSALAKYDEQYF. CDR3 bases: TGCAGTGCCTTAGCTAAGTACGACGAGCAGTACTTC.

This clonotype was seen many times. The chain uses TRBV7-8 and TRBJ2-7, with 9 bases identical to TRBD1. The germline V gene has CDR1 SGHVS and CDR2 FQNEAQ. The CDR3 sequence is 16 residues long. The V and J ends lost 3 bases and 1 base, in that order; junction bases with no gene match: 7. CDR3 in DNA: TGTGCCAGCAGCTTTTTCGGGACAGGGAAGTCCTACGAGCAGTACTTC. It yields the protein CASSFFGTGKSYEQYF.

The chain joins TRBV20-1 to TRBJ2-7; 10 nucleotides agree with TRBD2. The germline gives CDR1 DFQATT, CDR2 SNEGSKA (reference sequence). This CDR3 region has 12 residues. V lost 3 bases to trimming and J lost 7 bases; unmatched junction nucleotides: 3. CDR3 protein: CSASRLAGEQYF. Written as DNA, the CDR3 is TGCAGTGCTAGTCGACTAGCGGGTGAGCAGTACTTC.

In this sample, this clonotype turned up many times. This rearrangement joins TRBV20-1 to TRBJ1-5; TRBD1 matches 7 bases. V was pared by 3 bases and J by 7 bases, with 12 bases of the junction left unmatched. The germline CDR1 and CDR2 sequences are DFQATT and SNEGSKA (reference sequence). This CDR3 spans 15 amino acids. CDR3 region: CSARATGRIMQPQHF. CDR3 sequence (DNA): TGCAGTGCTAGGGCGACAGGGCGAATAATGCAGCCCCAGCATTTT.

The chain has TRBV2 and TRBJ2-5; 10 bases are shared with TRBD1. CDR3 length: 15 amino acids. Germline assignment: CDR1 SNHLY and CDR2 FYNNEI. J was trimmed by 3 bases and V by 5 bases; bases with no gene match: 6. CDR3 DNA: TGTGCCAGCAGTTTCTGGGGGACAGGGGAAGAGACCCAGTACTTC. It specifies CASSFWGTGEETQYF.

About this clonotype: As the CDR3 is not closed by the conserved phenylalanine or tryptophan, this likely results from a read error. Because the CDR3's place on the DNA is in doubt, the DNA is left out and the CDR3 is given as listed by TCRdb. V is TRBV20-1 and J is TRBJ1-4; TRBD1 is the table's D call and was not checked against the DNA. Germline CDR1 is DFQATT and CDR2 is SNEGSKA (reference sequence). The CDR3 adds up to 9 amino acids, both ends counted. This chain's CDR3 is CSARWGRVY.

This clonotype has a count of ten or more. The chain joins TRBV29-1 to TRBJ1-3; D not certain. The CDR3 loop spans 14 amino acids. Between the trimmed V and J ends, which lost 6 bases and 3 bases, there was a span of 15 bases. CDR1 is SQVTM, CDR2 ANQGSEA, per germline. DNA for the CDR3: TGCAGCGTGGAGATGGGCCGGGGTGGAAACACCATATATTTT. It is translated as CSVEMGRGGNTIYF.

The gene calls are TRBV7-2 and TRBJ1-5; D not certain. Looked up from germline, CDR1 is SGHTA and CDR2 is FQGNSA. The CDR3 contains 15 residues. Deletions cut 1 base from V and 10 bases from J, with 17 bases between. CDR3 residues: CASSLVREYNSPQHF. As DNA, the CDR3 is TGTGCCAGCAGCTTAGTTAGGGAGTATAATTCACCCCAGCATTTT. Combining the CDR3 with reference TRBV7-2 and TRBJ1-5 gives the whole variable domain GAGVSQSPSNKVTEKGKDVELRCDPISGHTALYWYRQSLGQGLEFLIYFQGNSAPDKSGLPSDRFSAERTGGSVSTLTIQRTQQEDSAVYLCASSLVREYNSPQHFGDGTRLSIL.

Points on this clonotype: A read error may produce the germline difference seen at one junction end. The chain couples TRBV7-2 to TRBJ2-7; TRBD2 agrees at 11 bases. The germline gives CDR1 SGHTA, CDR2 FQGNSA. CDR3 length equals 15 residues. CDR3 sequence (DNA): TGTGCCAGCGGCGTAACTAGCGGGAGCTCCTACAAGCAGTACTTC. Protein sequence: CASGVTSGSSYKQYF.

In the case of this clonotype: The junction departs from germline at one end; a sequencing error may be responsible. V usage is TRBV2 and J usage is TRBJ2-3, with D possibly being TRBD2 (7 bases). CDR1 SNHLY and CDR2 FYNNEI come from the germline V gene. The length of the CDR3 is 12 residues. This CDR3 is CAGRGTINTRYF. CDR3 nucleotides: TGTGCCGGGAGGGGGACTATCAATACGCGGTATTTT.

This clonotype was observed many times. This chain joins TRBV4-1 and TRBJ1-5, with D maybe TRBD1 (6 bases). Germline CDR1 MGHRA, CDR2 YSYEKL. This CDR3 is 16 amino acids long. V lost 0 bases, J lost 2 bases, and 11 bases lay in between. The CDR3: CASSQEGAGGNQPQHF. CDR3 nucleotide sequence: TGCGCCAGCAGCCAAGAGGGGGCCGGCGGCAATCAGCCCCAGCATTTT.

This clonotype has at least ten counts. V usage is TRBV7-8 and J usage is TRBJ1-4; D is undetermined. The CDR3 is 15 amino acids. V was shortened by 5 bases and J by 0 bases, with 10 bases between the two germline ends. Germline CDR1 reads SGHVS; CDR2 reads FQNEAQ. The CDR3 loop reads CASSAQFATNEKLFF. The CDR3 DNA is TGTGCCAGCAGCGCTCAATTTGCAACTAATGAAAAACTGTTTTTT. The whole variable domain, remainder taken from reference TRBV7-8 and TRBJ1-4, is GAGVSQSPRYKVAKRGQDVALRCDPISGHVSLFWYQQALGQGPEFLTYFQNEAQLDKSGLPSDRFFAERPEGSVSTLKIQRTQQEDSAVYLCASSAQFATNEKLFFGSGTQLSVL.

In its sample, this clonotype was seen many times. The chain uses TRBV7-9 and TRBJ2-7, with 8 bases identical to TRBD2. The CDR3 runs 16 residues. The germline V gene encodes CDR1 SEHNR and CDR2 FQNEAQ (reference sequence). The V gene end was trimmed by 3 bases and the J gene end by 0 bases; junction bases not matched to a gene: 7. The CDR3 region is CASSFRTGGVSYEQYF. The CDR3 region has the DNA TGTGCCAGCAGCTTTCGGACCGGGGGGGTCTCCTACGAGCAGTACTTC.

This clonotype has ten or more counts. The rearrangement links TRBV28 to TRBJ1-4, with TRBD1 matching 9 bases. The J segment lost 7 bases and the V segment lost 6 bases, leaving 12 bases of the junction unmatched. The germline V gene encodes CDR1 MDHEN and CDR2 SYDVKM. The CDR3 is 16 residues long. This CDR3 is CASRLYPGQGGEKLFF. CDR3 in DNA: TGTGCCAGCAGACTCTATCCGGGACAGGGAGGTGAAAAACTGTTTTTT.

Details on this clonotype: Because the CDR3's place on the DNA is in doubt, the DNA is left out and the CDR3 is given as listed by TCRdb. This CDR3 reads CASSFYICSASPGFYEQYF. This chain uses TRBV13 with TRBJ2-7; the table's D call TRBD2 went unverified against the DNA. Per germline, CDR1 PRHDT and CDR2 FYEKMQ (reference sequence). Termini included, the CDR3 measures 19 amino acids.

This clonotype appeared many times. This chain connects TRBV7-9 to TRBJ2-5; D is uncertain. Germline V CDR1 and CDR2: SEHNR, FQNEAQ (reference sequence). This CDR3 is built from 16 residues. With 4 bases removed from V and 5 bases from J, the gap between germline ends came to 20 bases. CDR3 DNA sequence: TGTGCCAGCAGCTCCCCAATTGGAGCCTCTTGGGAGACCCAGTACTTC. Its translation is CASSSPIGASWETQYF.

Notes on this clonotype: This may stem from a read error, because a much larger clone lies one nucleotide away. The J gene is TRBJ1-1, the V gene TRBV4-1, with 8 positions matching TRBD1. The V gene end was trimmed by 4 bases and the J gene end by 4 bases; junction bases not matched to a gene: 8. This CDR3 spans 15 amino acids. Germline V gene lookup returns CDR1 MGHRA and CDR2 YSYEKL. In nucleotides, the CDR3 is TGCGCCAGCAGCCGAACCAGGGGGCTCGGCACTGAAGCTTTCTTT. This encodes CASSRTRGLGTEAFF.

The table lists this clonotype with many counts. The chain employs TRBV19 and TRBJ2-5; the D is unclear. V was clipped by 3 bases and J by 3 bases, with 11 bases between them. The CDR3 covers 14 residues. Germline CDR1 and CDR2: LNHDA and SQIVND (reference sequence). The CDR3 protein is CASSISRGKETQYF. CDR3 nucleotide sequence: TGTGCCAGTAGTATTTCGAGAGGAAAAGAGACCCAGTACTTC. The full variable domain, rest sourced from reference TRBV19 and TRBJ2-5, is DGGITQSPKYLFRKEGQNVTLSCEQNLNHDAMYWYRQDPGQGLRLIYYSQIVNDFQKGDIAEGYSVSREKKESFPLTVTSAQKNPTAFYLCASSISRGKETQYFGPGTRLLVL.

In this sample, this clonotype turned up many times. V usage is TRBV2 and J usage is TRBJ1-2; D perhaps matches TRBD1 (6 bases). Germline lookup yields CDR1 SNHLY and CDR2 FYNNEI. The germline V and J ends were trimmed by 3 bases and 8 bases, with 19 bases remaining between them. The length of the CDR3 is 15 residues. The CDR3 DNA sequence: TGTGCCAGCAGTGACGGTGGGGCAGGGGATTGGGGCTACACCTTC. Its translation: CASSDGGAGDWGYTF.